This T cell receptor beta chain came from a study of blood T cell repertoires in COVID-19. Here immunoSEQ multiplex PCR was the method, and the copy in TCRdb shows in-frame clones only, minus some. The sample has some 310,000 clones; nearly 90% are singletons. This clonotype was sampled from a woman aged 40 to 50 with COVID-19, enrolled during active disease. The sequenced material came from peripheral blood.

The CDR3 DNA reads as TGTGCCAGCTCACCCGCTAGCGGGACTTACAATGAGCAGTTCTTC. Encoded protein: CASSPASGTYNEQFF. The rearrangement uses TRBV18 and TRBJ2-1; TRBD2 matches 9 bases. With V trimmed by 3 bases and J by 4 bases, 4 bases remained unmatched. The CDR3 runs 15 residues. Germline CDR1 reads KGHSH; CDR2 reads LQKENI.